Below, 6 T cell receptor beta chains from the same sample are listed, as sequenced in a study of cytomegalovirus exposure and HLA in healthy donors. PCR amplification relied on 60 Vbeta primers (plus 13 Jbeta primers). TCRdb's copy holds only in-frame clones and misses some; the assay was immunoSEQ multiplex PCR. The sample records roughly 190,000 clones, over 60% being singletons. The sequenced material came from PBMCs. Receptors originate from a woman aged 45 to 65 in good health and CMV-seronegative.

V and J are TRBV5-1 and TRBJ2-1; 7 bases fit TRBD1. The CDR3 sequence is 16 residues long. With V trimmed by 0 bases and J by 2 bases, 5 bases remained unmatched. CDR1 and CDR2 (germline): SGHRS, YFSETQ. The DNA for the CDR3 is TGCGCCAGCAGCTTGGCCGACAGGGCGGCCTACAATGAGCAGTTCTTC. Translated, it gives CASSLADRAAYNEQFF.

The chain recombines TRBV25-1 with TRBJ2-5; no clear D gene. The J call may be faulty, since TRBJ2-7 better matches the DNA end. The length of the CDR3 is 12 residues. CDR1 MGHDK and CDR2 SYGVNS come from the germline V gene. CDR3 DNA: TGTGCCAGCAGTGGAACCATTTACGAGCAGTACTTC. This codes for CASSGTIYEQYF.

The V and J genes are TRBV11-2 and TRBJ2-1, with 8 bases lining up with TRBD2. The germline V gene encodes CDR1 SGHAT and CDR2 FQNNGV. The CDR3 loop spans 16 amino acids. The V segment lost 2 bases and the J segment 0 bases; nucleotides outside the gene matches: 3. The chain's CDR3 is CASSLTSGSSYNEQFF. Written as DNA, the CDR3 is TGTGCCAGCAGCTTAACTAGCGGAAGCTCCTACAATGAGCAGTTCTTC.

The V call is TRBV5-1, the J call TRBJ2-7; 8 bases agree with TRBD1. The germline V gene encodes CDR1 SGHRS and CDR2 YFSETQ. CDR3 length: 15 amino acids. The V segment lost 4 bases and the J segment 0 bases; nucleotides outside the gene matches: 6. CDR3 DNA sequence: TGCGCCAGCAGCCATACGACAGGGGTCTCCTACGAGCAGTACTTC. Translated: CASSHTTGVSYEQYF.

The chain has TRBV9 and TRBJ1-1; no clear D. V lost 0 bases and J lost 0, with 12 bases in between. CDR1 is SGDLS, CDR2 YYNGEE, per germline. This CDR3 comprises 16 residues. The CDR3 sequence is CASSVGAAGMNTEAFF. The CDR3 DNA reads TGTGCCAGCAGCGTAGGGGCAGCCGGCATGAACACTGAAGCTTTCTTT.

The rearrangement joins TRBV7-2 to TRBJ2-7, with 7 bases aligning to TRBD1. After removal of 5 bases from V and 0 bases from J, the junction contained 7 bases not matched to a gene. The CDR3 sequence is 15 residues long. In germline, CDR1 is SGHTA, CDR2 FQGNSA. CDR3 DNA sequence: TGTGCCAGCAGCCCAGGGACAGCCACCTCCTACGAGCAGTACTTC. Its translation: CASSPGTATSYEQYF.